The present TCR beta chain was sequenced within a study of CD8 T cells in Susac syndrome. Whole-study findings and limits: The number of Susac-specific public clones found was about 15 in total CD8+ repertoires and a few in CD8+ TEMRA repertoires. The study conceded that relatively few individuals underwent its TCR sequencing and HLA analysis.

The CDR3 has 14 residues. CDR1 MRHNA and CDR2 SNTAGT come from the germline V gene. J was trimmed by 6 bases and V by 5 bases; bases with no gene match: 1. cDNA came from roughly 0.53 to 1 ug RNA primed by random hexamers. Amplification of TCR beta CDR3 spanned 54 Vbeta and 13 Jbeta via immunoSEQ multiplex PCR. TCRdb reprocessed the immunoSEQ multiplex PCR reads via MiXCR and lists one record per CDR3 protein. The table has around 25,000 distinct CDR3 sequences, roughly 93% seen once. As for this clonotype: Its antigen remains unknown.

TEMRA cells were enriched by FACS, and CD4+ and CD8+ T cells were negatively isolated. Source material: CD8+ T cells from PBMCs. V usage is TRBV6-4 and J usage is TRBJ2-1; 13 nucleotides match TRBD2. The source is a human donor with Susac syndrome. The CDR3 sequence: CASSTSGGANEQFF. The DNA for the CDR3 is TGTGCCAGCAGTACTAGCGGGGGGGCCAATGAGCAGTTCTTC.